Below are 5 T cell receptor beta chains sequenced from a single sample in a study of cytomegalovirus exposure and HLA in healthy donors. With 60 Vbeta and 13 Jbeta primers, the PCR was carried out. The data were produced by immunoSEQ multiplex PCR, yet TCRdb's version contains in-frame clones alone and is incomplete. The sample lists about 65,000 clones, approximately 80% occurring once. The specimen was PBMCs. Receptor source: a girl between 5 and 17 years old in good health and CMV-seropositive.

V gene TRBV30 combines with J gene TRBJ1-2; 9 bases map to TRBD1. The ends lost 1 base at V and 7 bases at J; junction bases unmatched: 7. The CDR3 runs to 14 residues. CDR1 is GTSNPN, CDR2 SVGIG, per germline (reference sequence). This chain's CDR3 is CAWSESTDRGGYTF. CDR3 bases: TGTGCCTGGAGTGAGTCAACGGACAGGGGTGGCTACACCTTC.

The chain is built from TRBV11-3 and TRBJ2-5; D is uncertain. The V gene lost 1 base and the J gene lost 1 base, with 10 bases spanning the gap. CDR3 length: 15 residues. Per the germline V gene, CDR1 is SGHNT and CDR2 is YENEEA. Written as DNA, the CDR3 is TGTGCCAGCAGCTTAGGTCTAACTACCCAAGAGACCCAGTACTTC. Protein product: CASSLGLTTQETQYF. Full variable domain (remainder filled in from reference TRBV11-3 and TRBJ2-5): EAGVVQSPRYKIIEKKQPVAFWCNPISGHNTLYWYLQNLGQGPELLIRYENEEAVDDSQLPKDRFSAERLKGVDSTLKIQPAELGDSAVYLCASSLGLTTQETQYFGPGTRLLVL.

The genes are TRBV30 and TRBJ2-1, with unresolved D. Per germline, CDR1 GTSNPN and CDR2 SVGIG (reference sequence). The V end lost 3 bases, the J end lost 8 bases, and 17 bases lay between the germline ends. The CDR3 spans 14 residues. CDR3 DNA: TGTGCCTGGAGGCCTATCCAAGCTGTCCATGAGCAGTTCTTC. As protein: CAWRPIQAVHEQFF.

The chain recombines TRBV5-3 with TRBJ2-5, with 7 bases identical to TRBD2. TRBV5-3 is classed as an ORF, of uncertain function. CDR3 length: 16 residues. J lost 1 base, V lost 7 bases, and 13 bases had no gene match. CDR3 protein: CARGGDHPRVQETQYF. The CDR3 region has the DNA TGTGCCAGAGGGGGGGACCACCCCCGCGTCCAAGAGACCCAGTACTTC.

The rearrangement joins TRBV2 to TRBJ2-6; TRBD2 might be the D (5 bases). The CDR3 runs 14 residues. CDR1 is SNHLY, CDR2 FYNNEI, per germline. The germline V and J ends were trimmed by 7 bases and 3 bases, with 10 bases remaining between them. CDR3 residues: CASIEGNGANVLTF. The CDR3 DNA reads as TGTGCCAGCATCGAGGGAAATGGGGCCAACGTCCTGACTTTC. Filled out from reference TRBV2 and TRBJ2-6, the complete variable domain reads EPEVTQTPSHQVTQMGQEVILRCVPISNHLYFYWYRQILGQKVEFLVSFYNNEISEKSEIFDDQFSVERPDGSNFTLKIRSTKLEDSAMYFCASIEGNGANVLTFGAGSRLTVL.